These 11 T cell receptor beta chains were sequenced from one sample in a study of cytomegalovirus exposure and HLA in healthy donors. The PCR was carried out with 60 Vbeta primers and 13 Jbeta primers. Sequencing was performed with immunoSEQ multiplex PCR; in TCRdb, only in-frame clones are kept and a portion is missing. The table lists about 230,000 clones, about 85% of them singletons. Sequenced input: PBMCs. These receptors were taken from a girl aged 2 to 10 in good health and CMV-seronegative.

The chain carries TRBV19 and TRBJ1-1, with a weak D call TRBD1 (5 bases). Germline loops: CDR1 LNHDA, CDR2 SQIVND (reference sequence). CDR3 length equals 15 residues. The germline V and J ends were trimmed by 3 bases and 6 bases, with 17 bases remaining between them. CDR3 sequence (DNA): TGTGCCAGTAGTATGGGTCGGGGGATCGGCGCTGAAGCTTTCTTT. Translating it yields CASSMGRGIGAEAFF.

This rearrangement joins TRBV30 to TRBJ2-3; the match to TRBD2 covers 11 bases. V gave up 3 bases and J gave up 5 bases; unmatched junction bases: 13. The CDR3 contains 17 residues. Germline CDR1 and CDR2: GTSNPN and SVGIG (reference sequence). DNA for the CDR3: TGTGCCTGGAGCCGCAGAAGAACTAGCGGGGGTGGAGATACGCAGTATTTT. Translation: CAWSRRRTSGGGDTQYF.

V usage is TRBV23-1 and J usage is TRBJ1-5; D is possibly TRBD1 (5 bases). TRBV23-1 is sorted into the ORF group, with uncertain function. The germline V and J ends were trimmed by 3 bases and 0 bases, with 24 bases remaining between them. The CDR3 covers 20 residues. The CDR3 DNA reads as TGCGCCAGCAGTCATCCGGCCAGGGCTGCAGTCCTGAATAGCAATCAGCCCCAGCATTTT. Protein product: CASSHPARAAVLNSNQPQHF.

The chain recombines TRBV7-2 with TRBJ1-1; D not resolved. The CDR3 has 15 amino acids. Trimming took off 2 bases at V and 4 bases at J, with 14 bases between the two ends. Germline V gene lookup returns CDR1 SGHTA and CDR2 FQGNSA. The CDR3 DNA reads TGTGCCAGCAGCTTATCCTCGGGTTGGCGCACTGAAGCTTTCTTT. It is translated as CASSLSSGWRTEAFF.

The chain uses TRBV5-1 and TRBJ2-3; perhaps TRBD2 as D (5 bases). Germline CDR1 reads SGHRS; CDR2 reads YFSETQ. Trimming removed 0 bases from V and 4 bases from J, with 12 bases in between. CDR3 size: 15 residues. The CDR3 sequence is CASSLGGLLADTQYF. The DNA of the CDR3 is TGCGCCAGCAGCTTGGGAGGGTTACTGGCAGATACGCAGTATTTT.

The chain carries TRBV7-9 and TRBJ1-1; D perhaps matches TRBD1 (6 bases). V dropped 5 bases and J dropped 6 bases, with 10 bases sitting between them. CDR1 and CDR2 from the germline V gene are SEHNR and FQNEAQ (reference sequence). This CDR3 contains 12 residues. CDR3 nucleotides: TGTGCCAGCAGCACGCGGACAGCTGAAGCTTTCTTT. This encodes CASSTRTAEAFF.

The J gene is TRBJ2-3, the V gene TRBV5-1; TRBD2 matches 10 bases. There are 17 residues in the CDR3. From germline, CDR1 is SGHRS and CDR2 YFSETQ. V dropped 2 bases and J dropped 2; count of bases not matched to a gene: 8. The CDR3 DNA sequence: TGCGCCAGCAGCTTATTAGCGGGAGGCTTTGACACAGATACGCAGTATTTT. It yields the protein CASSLLAGGFDTDTQYF.

V and J are TRBV19 and TRBJ2-5; no firm D call. The CDR3 length is 11 residues. Trimming removed 6 bases from V and 1 base from J, with 3 bases in between. The germline gives CDR1 LNHDA, CDR2 SQIVND (reference sequence). The CDR3 here is CASRAQETQYF. CDR3 in DNA: TGTGCCAGTAGGGCCCAAGAGACCCAGTACTTC.

The chain employs TRBV4-1 and TRBJ2-7, with D perhaps TRBD1 (5 bases). This CDR3 region has 14 residues. V lost 1 base to trimming and J lost 5 bases, with 12 bases between them. Germline CDR1 is MGHRA and CDR2 is YSYEKL. The CDR3 here is CASSQVTGIHEQYF. The CDR3 DNA follows: TGCGCCAGCAGCCAAGTAACAGGAATCCACGAGCAGTACTTC.

The chain links TRBV13 to TRBJ2-3; maybe TRBD1 (5 bases). The ends were cut back, 5 bases at V and 2 bases at J, with 11 bases in the middle. Germline CDR1 and CDR2: PRHDT and FYEKMQ (reference sequence). This CDR3 spans 14 amino acids. The CDR3 spells CASSLRQITDTQYF. The DNA of the CDR3 is TGTGCCAGCAGCCTCCGACAGATCACAGATACGCAGTATTTT.

The chain links TRBV2 to TRBJ1-1; 7 bases are a match to TRBD1. The CDR3 sequence is 11 residues long. V lost 5 bases, J lost 9 bases, and 3 bases stayed unmatched. The germline V gene has CDR1 SNHLY and CDR2 FYNNEI. CDR3 sequence reads: CASSRDSQAFF. CDR3 DNA sequence: TGTGCCAGCAGTCGGGACAGTCAAGCTTTCTTT.